A single sample is the source of the 15 T cell receptor beta chains below, sequenced in a study of blood T cells in healthy people across ages (dated by TCRdb to the mid-2010s). Libraries were prepared through 5' RACE. The sequencer listed for this sample is Illumina HiSeq 2500. A second about 7 to 11 cycle PCR used a sample-barcoded 5' primer and a J-beta primer mix. TCRdb handled the public reads itself, with Q25 trimming in fastp and clone calling in MiXCR, and kept productive beta chains. CDR3 protein sequences are deduplicated, and each keeps its most common genes and DNA. The sample table records some 750,000 distinct CDR3 sequences; 20% to 25% of these occur just once. Of the sample, around 21% is held by the ten largest clones. Sample: blood. These receptor sequences come from a man between 65 and 85 years old in good health.

The chain combines TRBV15 with TRBJ2-6; D is unresolved. This CDR3 has 15 amino acids. Trimming took 2 bases from V and 0 from J, leaving 5 bases between them. Germline loops: CDR1 LNHNV, CDR2 YYDKDF (reference sequence). CDR3 DNA sequence: TGTGCCACCAGCAGAAGATCCTCTGGGGCCAACGTCCTGACTTTC. Its protein product is CATSRRSSGANVLTF.

This clonotype has ten or more counts. This chain joins TRBV7-9 and TRBJ2-7; the D is unclear. Per the germline V gene, CDR1 is SEHNR and CDR2 is FQNEAQ (reference sequence). The germline V and J ends were trimmed by 6 bases and 1 base, with 4 bases remaining between them. This CDR3 contains 11 residues. The CDR3 loop reads CASSVSYEQYF. The CDR3 DNA reads TGTGCCAGCAGTGTATCCTACGAGCAGTACTTC. Full variable domain (rest looked up from reference TRBV7-9 and TRBJ2-7): DTGVSQNPRHKITKRGQNVTFRCDPISEHNRLYWYRQTLGQGPEFLTYFQNEAQLEKSRLLSDRFSAERPKGSFSTLEIQRTEQGDSAMYLCASSVSYEQYFGPGTRLTVT.

This clonotype was counted only a few times. V gene TRBV7-9 combines with J gene TRBJ1-5; D not certain. Germline V gene lookup returns CDR1 SEHNR and CDR2 FQNEAQ (reference sequence). V lost 7 bases, J lost 5 bases, and 12 bases lay in between. This CDR3 contains 13 residues. The CDR3 reads CASTRGGDQPQHF. Here the CDR3 DNA reads TGTGCCAGCACCCGAGGTGGGGATCAGCCCCAGCATTTT.

The chain recombines TRBV12-3 or TRBV12-4 with TRBJ1-1; 8 nucleotides agree with TRBD1. Losses at the gene ends were 7 bases for V and 4 bases for J; bases not matched to a gene: 8. The length of the CDR3 is 14 residues. CDR3: CASTLYRGGTEAFF. The DNA for the CDR3 is TGTGCCAGCACCCTTTACAGGGGGGGCACTGAAGCTTTCTTT.

The table lists this clonotype with many counts. The chain has TRBV24-1 and TRBJ2-1; D is possibly TRBD2 (6 bases). The CDR3 is 15 amino acids. Trimming stripped 2 bases from V and 2 bases from J, with 9 bases between. Per germline, CDR1 KGHDR and CDR2 SFDVKD. The CDR3 nucleotides read TGTGCCACCAGTGATTCCGGGGGACCCTACAATGAGCAGTTCTTC. Its protein product is CATSDSGGPYNEQFF.

This chain connects TRBV21-1 to TRBJ2-1; TRBD2 is the table's D call, not checked against the DNA. TRBV21-1 counts as a pseudogene. This CDR3 has 19 residues. The CDR3 DNA reads as TGTGCCAGCAGCAACCCGGGACTAGCGGGAGGTCCCTCCTACAATGAGCAGTTCTTC. Residues: CASSNPGLAGGPSYNEQFF.

The chain employs TRBV20-1 and TRBJ2-5, with 8 bases lining up with TRBD2. The J call may be faulty, since TRBJ2-1 better matches the DNA end. This CDR3 has 13 residues. Germline V gives CDR1 DFQATT, CDR2 SNEGSKA (reference sequence). DNA of the CDR3: TGCAGTGCACTCGCGGGACTAGTCTACGAGCAGTTCTTC. Protein sequence: CSALAGLVYEQFF.

The J gene is TRBJ1-1, the V gene TRBV10-1; TRBD1 matches at 7 bases. The CDR3 has 12 amino acids. J lost 9 bases, V lost 5 bases, and 6 bases had no gene match. Germline CDR1 and CDR2: WNHNN and SYGVQD (reference sequence). CDR3 bases: TGCGCCAGCAGTATCCCAGGGGGGAAAGCTTTCTTT. Translated, it gives CASSIPGGKAFF.

This clonotype was detected ten times or more. The CDR3 region is CASSLGGVRTDTQYF. CDR3 sequence (DNA): TGTGCCAGCAGTTTAGGAGGGGTCCGCACAGATACGCAGTATTTT. This chain links TRBV28 with TRBJ2-3; TRBD2 might be the D (6 bases). Deletions cut 2 bases from V and 1 base from J, with 10 bases between. CDR1 is MDHEN, CDR2 SYDVKM, per germline. CDR3 length equals 15 residues.

This clonotype was found a few times. The chain recombines TRBV20-1 with TRBJ2-5, with 8 nucleotides matching TRBD2. The DNA end is more similar to TRBJ2-1, so the J call may be wrong. This CDR3 is built from 13 residues. In germline, CDR1 is DFQATT, CDR2 SNEGSKA (reference sequence). CDR3 DNA sequence: TGCAGTGCTAGAAGTACTAGCGGCGATGAGCAGTTCTTC. Residues: CSARSTSGDEQFF.

Comment on this clonotype: The junction departs from germline at one end; a sequencing error may be responsible. J is TRBJ2-3 and V is TRBV12-3 or TRBV12-4; 10 bases are shared with TRBD2. The CDR3 extends over 15 amino acids. The CDR3 bases are TGTGCCAGCAGTTTCCAGCGGGGGGGCACAGATACGGAGTATTTT. As protein: CASSFQRGGTDTEYF.

This clonotype was found once. V gene TRBV10-2 combines with J gene TRBJ2-5; 9 bases align to TRBD1. Unmatched junction bases numbered 18, after V lost 9 bases and J lost 7 bases. The CDR3 is 16 amino acids. Germline loops: CDR1 WSHSY, CDR2 SAAADI. The CDR3: CASANYRGRNTRTQYF. CDR3 coding DNA: TGCGCCAGTGCCAATTACAGGGGGCGAAATACTCGGACCCAGTACTTC.

A remark on this clonotype: Sequence at one end of the junction differs from germline and may be a read error. The chain links TRBV6-1 to TRBJ2-5; no definite D call. TRBJ2-7 matches the DNA end more closely, so the J call is doubtful. Germline V gives CDR1 MNHNS, CDR2 SASEGT. This CDR3 has 12 amino acids. Here the CDR3 reads CACSGDSYEQYF. The CDR3 bases are TGTGCCTGCAGTGGTGACTCCTACGAGCAGTACTTC.

This clonotype was counted between two and nine times. V and J are TRBV30 and TRBJ2-3, with D possibly being TRBD2 (5 bases). CDR3 length: 14 residues. Per germline, CDR1 GTSNPN and CDR2 SVGIG (reference sequence). The ends were cut back, 0 bases at V and 1 base at J, with 8 bases in the middle. CDR3 sequence reads: CAWSVLRGTDTQYF. The CDR3, as DNA: TGTGCCTGGAGTGTCTTGCGGGGCACAGATACGCAGTATTTT.

This rearrangement joins TRBV2 to TRBJ2-5; D remains ambiguous. The DNA end favors TRBJ2-7, so the J call may be wrong. CDR1 SNHLY and CDR2 FYNNEI come from the germline V gene. This CDR3 spans 12 amino acids. The CDR3 is CASSANGYEQYF. DNA for the CDR3: TGTGCCAGCAGTGCAAACGGATACGAGCAGTACTTC.